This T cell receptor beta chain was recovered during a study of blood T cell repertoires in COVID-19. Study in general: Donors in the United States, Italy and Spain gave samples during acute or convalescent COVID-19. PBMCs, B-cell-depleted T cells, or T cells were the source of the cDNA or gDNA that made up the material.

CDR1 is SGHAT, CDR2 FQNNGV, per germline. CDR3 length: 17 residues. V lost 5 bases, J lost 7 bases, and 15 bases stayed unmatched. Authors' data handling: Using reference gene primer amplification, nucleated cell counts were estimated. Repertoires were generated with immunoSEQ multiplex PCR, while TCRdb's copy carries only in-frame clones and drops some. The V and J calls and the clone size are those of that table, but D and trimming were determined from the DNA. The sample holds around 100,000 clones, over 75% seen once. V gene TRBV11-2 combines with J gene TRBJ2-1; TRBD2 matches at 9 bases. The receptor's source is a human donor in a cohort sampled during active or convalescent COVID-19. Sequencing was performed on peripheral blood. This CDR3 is CASSPRRSGGMRNEQFF. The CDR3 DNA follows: TGTGCCAGCAGCCCCCGCCGGAGCGGGGGGATGAGGAATGAGCAGTTCTTC.